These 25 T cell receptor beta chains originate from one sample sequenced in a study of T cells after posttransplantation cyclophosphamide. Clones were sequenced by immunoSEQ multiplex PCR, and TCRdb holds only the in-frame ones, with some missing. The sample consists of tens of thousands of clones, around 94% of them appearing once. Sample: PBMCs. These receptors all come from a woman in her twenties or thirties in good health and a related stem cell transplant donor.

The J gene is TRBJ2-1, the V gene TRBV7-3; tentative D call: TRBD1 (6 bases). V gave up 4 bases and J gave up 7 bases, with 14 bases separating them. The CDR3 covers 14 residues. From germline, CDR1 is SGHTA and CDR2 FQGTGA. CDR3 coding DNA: TGTGCCAGCAGCTCCAGGGGCGGACCAAATGAGCAGTTCTTC. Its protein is CASSSRGGPNEQFF. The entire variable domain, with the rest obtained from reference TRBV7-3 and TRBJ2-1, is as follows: GAGVSQTPSNKVTEKGKYVELRCDPISGHTALYWYRQSLGQGPEFLIYFQGTGAADDSGLPNDRFFAVRPEGSVSTLKIQRTERGDSAVYLCASSSRGGPNEQFFGPGTRLTVL.

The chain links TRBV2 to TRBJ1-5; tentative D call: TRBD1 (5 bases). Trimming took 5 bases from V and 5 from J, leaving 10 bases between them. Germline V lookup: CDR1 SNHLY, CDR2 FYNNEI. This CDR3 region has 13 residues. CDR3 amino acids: CASSWAQDQPQHF. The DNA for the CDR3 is TGTGCCAGCAGTTGGGCACAGGATCAGCCCCAGCATTTT.

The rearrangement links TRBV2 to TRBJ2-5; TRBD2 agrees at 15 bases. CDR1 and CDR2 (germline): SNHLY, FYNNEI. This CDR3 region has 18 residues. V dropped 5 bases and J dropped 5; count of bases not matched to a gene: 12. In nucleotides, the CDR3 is TGTGCCAGCAGTTTCGGACTAGCGGGGGGGCTAGCTGGGGAGACCCAGTACTTC. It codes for CASSFGLAGGLAGETQYF.

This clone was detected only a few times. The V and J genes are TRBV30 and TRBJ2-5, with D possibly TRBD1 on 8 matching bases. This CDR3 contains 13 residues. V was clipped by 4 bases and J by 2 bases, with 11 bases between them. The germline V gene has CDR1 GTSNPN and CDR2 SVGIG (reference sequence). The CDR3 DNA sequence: TGTGCCTGGAACAGGGGGGGACAAGAGACCCAGTACTTC. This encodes CAWNRGGQETQYF.

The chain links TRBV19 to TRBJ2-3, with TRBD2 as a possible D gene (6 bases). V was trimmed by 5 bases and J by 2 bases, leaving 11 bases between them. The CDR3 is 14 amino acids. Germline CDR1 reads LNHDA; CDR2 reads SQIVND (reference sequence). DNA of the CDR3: TGTGCCAGTAGTCTACCGGGAGACACAGATACGCAGTATTTT. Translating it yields CASSLPGDTDTQYF.

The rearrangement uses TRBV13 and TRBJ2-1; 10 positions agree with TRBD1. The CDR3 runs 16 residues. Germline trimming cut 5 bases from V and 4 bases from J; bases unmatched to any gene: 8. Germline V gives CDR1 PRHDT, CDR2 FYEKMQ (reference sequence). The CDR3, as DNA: TGTGCCAGCAGCCCCCGGGGACAGGGGCGTTACAATGAGCAGTTCTTC. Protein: CASSPRGQGRYNEQFF. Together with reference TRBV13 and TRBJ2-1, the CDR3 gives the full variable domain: AAGVIQSPRHLIKEKRETATLKCYPIPRHDTVYWYQQGPGQDPQFLISFYEKMQSDKGSIPDRFSAQQFSDYHSELNMSSLELGDSALYFCASSPRGQGRYNEQFFGPGTRLTVL.

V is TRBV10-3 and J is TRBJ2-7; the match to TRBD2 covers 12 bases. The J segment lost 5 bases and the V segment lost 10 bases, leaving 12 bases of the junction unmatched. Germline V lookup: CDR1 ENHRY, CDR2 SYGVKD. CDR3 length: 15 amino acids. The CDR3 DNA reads TGTGCCACCCCCCCGGGACTAGCGGGCCTCCACGAGCAGTACTTC. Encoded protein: CATPPGLAGLHEQYF.

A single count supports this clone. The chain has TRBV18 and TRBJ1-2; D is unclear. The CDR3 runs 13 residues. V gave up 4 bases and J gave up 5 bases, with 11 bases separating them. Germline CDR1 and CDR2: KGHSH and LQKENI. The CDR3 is CASSLYLEYGYTF. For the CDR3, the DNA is TGTGCCAGCTCACTATACCTTGAGTATGGCTACACCTTC. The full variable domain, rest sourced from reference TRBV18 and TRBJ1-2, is NAGVMQNPRHLVRRRGQEARLRCSPMKGHSHVYWYRQLPEEGLKFMVYLQKENIIDESGMPKERFSAEFPKEGPSILRIQQVVRGDSAAYFCASSLYLEYGYTFGSGTRLTVV.

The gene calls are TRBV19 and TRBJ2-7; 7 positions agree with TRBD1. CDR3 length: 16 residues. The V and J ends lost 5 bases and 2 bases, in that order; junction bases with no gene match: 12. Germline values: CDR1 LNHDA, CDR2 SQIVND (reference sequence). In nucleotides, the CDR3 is TGTGCCAGTAGTCCGGGGACAGCTCCTATTACCTACGAGCAGTACTTC. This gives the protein CASSPGTAPITYEQYF.

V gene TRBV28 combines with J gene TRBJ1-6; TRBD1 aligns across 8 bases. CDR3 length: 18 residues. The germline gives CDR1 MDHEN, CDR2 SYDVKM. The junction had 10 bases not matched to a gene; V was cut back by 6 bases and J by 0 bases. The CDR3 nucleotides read TGTGCCAGCAGCGACAGGGGCCTCATTAGCTCCTATAATTCACCCCTCCACTTT. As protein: CASSDRGLISSYNSPLHF.

In nucleotides, the CDR3 is TGCGCCAGCAGCCAAGTTCGTGGGACAGGGAACACCGGGGAGCTGTTTTTT. Its translation: CASSQVRGTGNTGELFF. The gene calls are TRBV4-3 and TRBJ2-2; TRBD1 matches 8 bases. V lost 1 base, J lost 1 base, and 5 bases stayed unmatched. CDR3 length: 17 amino acids. In germline, CDR1 is LGHNA, CDR2 YSLEER.

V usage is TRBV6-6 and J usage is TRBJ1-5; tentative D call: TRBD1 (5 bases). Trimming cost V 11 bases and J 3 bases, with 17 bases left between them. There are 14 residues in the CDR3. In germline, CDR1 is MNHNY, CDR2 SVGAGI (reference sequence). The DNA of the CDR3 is TGTGCCGCCACGGGCAGCAGGGACAATCAGCCCCAGCATTTT. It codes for CAATGSRDNQPQHF.

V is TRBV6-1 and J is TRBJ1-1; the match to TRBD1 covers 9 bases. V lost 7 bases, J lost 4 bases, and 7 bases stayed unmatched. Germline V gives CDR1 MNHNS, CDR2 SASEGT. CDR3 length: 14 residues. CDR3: CASKRLTGGTEAFF. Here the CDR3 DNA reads TGTGCCAGCAAAAGATTGACAGGGGGCACTGAAGCTTTCTTT.

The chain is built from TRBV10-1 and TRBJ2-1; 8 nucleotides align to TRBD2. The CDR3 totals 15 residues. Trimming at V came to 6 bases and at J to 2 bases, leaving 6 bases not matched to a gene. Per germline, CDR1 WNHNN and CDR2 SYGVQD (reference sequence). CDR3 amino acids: CASSTRTSPYNEQFF. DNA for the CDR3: TGCGCCAGCAGCACTAGGACTAGCCCCTACAATGAGCAGTTCTTC.

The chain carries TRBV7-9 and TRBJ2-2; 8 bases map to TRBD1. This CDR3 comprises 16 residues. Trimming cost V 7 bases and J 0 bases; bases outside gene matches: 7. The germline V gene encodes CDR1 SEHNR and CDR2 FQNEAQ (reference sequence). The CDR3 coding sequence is TGTGCCAGCACTCACGGGACAGGTTCGAACACCGGGGAGCTGTTTTTT. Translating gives CASTHGTGSNTGELFF.

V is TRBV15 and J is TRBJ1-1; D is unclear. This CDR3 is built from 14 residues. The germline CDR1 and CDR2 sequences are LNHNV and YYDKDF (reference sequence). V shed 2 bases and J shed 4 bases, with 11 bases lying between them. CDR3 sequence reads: CATSRTRTGTEAFF. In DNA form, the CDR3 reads TGTGCCACCAGCAGAACTAGGACTGGCACTGAAGCTTTCTTT.

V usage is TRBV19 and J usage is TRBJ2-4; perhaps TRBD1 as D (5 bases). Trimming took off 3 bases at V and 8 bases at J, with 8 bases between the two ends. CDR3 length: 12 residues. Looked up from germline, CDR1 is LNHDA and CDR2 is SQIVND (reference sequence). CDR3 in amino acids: CASSIKGHIQYF. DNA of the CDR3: TGTGCCAGTAGTATCAAGGGGCACATTCAGTACTTC. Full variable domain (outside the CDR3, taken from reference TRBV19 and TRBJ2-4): DGGITQSPKYLFRKEGQNVTLSCEQNLNHDAMYWYRQDPGQGLRLIYYSQIVNDFQKGDIAEGYSVSREKKESFPLTVTSAQKNPTAFYLCASSIKGHIQYFGAGTRLSVL.

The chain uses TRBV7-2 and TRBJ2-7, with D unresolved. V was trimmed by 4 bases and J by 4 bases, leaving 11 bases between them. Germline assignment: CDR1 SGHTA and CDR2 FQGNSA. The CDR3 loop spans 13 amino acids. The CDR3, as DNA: TGTGCCAGCAGCTCTCCAAACGGGTACGAGCAGTACTTC. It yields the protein CASSSPNGYEQYF.

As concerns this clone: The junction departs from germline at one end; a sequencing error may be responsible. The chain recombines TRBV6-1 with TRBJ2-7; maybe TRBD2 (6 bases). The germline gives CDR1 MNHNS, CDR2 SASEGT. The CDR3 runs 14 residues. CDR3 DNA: TGTACCAGCAGTCGGGACTTCCCGTCCTACGAGCAGTACTTC. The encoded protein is CTSSRDFPSYEQYF.

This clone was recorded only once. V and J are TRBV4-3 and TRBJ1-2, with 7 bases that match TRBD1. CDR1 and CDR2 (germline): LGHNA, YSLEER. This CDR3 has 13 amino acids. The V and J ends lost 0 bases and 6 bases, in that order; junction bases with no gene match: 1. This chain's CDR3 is CASSQDRGDGYTF. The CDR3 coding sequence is TGCGCCAGCAGCCAAGACAGGGGGGATGGCTACACCTTC.

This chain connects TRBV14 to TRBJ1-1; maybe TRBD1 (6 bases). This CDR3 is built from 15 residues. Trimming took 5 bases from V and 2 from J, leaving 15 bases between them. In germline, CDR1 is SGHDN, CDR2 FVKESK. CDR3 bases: TGTGCCAGCAGCACCCGCCGGACAGTAAACACTGAAGCTTTCTTT. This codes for CASSTRRTVNTEAFF.

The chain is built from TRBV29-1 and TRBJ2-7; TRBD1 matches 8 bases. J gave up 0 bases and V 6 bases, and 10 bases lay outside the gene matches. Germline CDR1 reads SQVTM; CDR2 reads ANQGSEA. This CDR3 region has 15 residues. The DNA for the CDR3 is TGCAGCGTGGGTACTAGGACAGGGTACTCCTACGAGCAGTACTTC. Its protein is CSVGTRTGYSYEQYF.

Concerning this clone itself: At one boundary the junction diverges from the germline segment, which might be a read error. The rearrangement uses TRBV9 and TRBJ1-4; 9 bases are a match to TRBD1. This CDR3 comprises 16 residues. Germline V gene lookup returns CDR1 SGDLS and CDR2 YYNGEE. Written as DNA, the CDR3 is TGTGTCAGCAGCGGAGGGGCCGGGACAGGGCGTGAAAAACTGTTTTTT. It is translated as CVSSGGAGTGREKLFF.

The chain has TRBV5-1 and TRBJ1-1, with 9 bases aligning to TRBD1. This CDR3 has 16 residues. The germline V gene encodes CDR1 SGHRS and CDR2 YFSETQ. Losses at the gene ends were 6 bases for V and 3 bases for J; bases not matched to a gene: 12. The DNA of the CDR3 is TGCGCCAGCACGGCGACAGGGGGAGGGGTCTACACTGAAGCTTTCTTT. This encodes CASTATGGGVYTEAFF.

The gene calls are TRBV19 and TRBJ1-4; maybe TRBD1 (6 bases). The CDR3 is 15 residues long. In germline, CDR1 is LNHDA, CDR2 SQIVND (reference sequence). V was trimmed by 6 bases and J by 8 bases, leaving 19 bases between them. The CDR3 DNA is TGTGCCAGTAGCGACGGATCTATAAGGGGGGAAAAACTGTTTTTT. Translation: CASSDGSIRGEKLFF. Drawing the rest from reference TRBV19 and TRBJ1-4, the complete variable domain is DGGITQSPKYLFRKEGQNVTLSCEQNLNHDAMYWYRQDPGQGLRLIYYSQIVNDFQKGDIAEGYSVSREKKESFPLTVTSAQKNPTAFYLCASSDGSIRGEKLFFGSGTQLSVL.